A selection of T cell receptor beta chains follows, all from one sample in a study of glioma-infiltrating T cells after dendritic cell vaccination. Libraries were prepared by immunoSEQ multiplex PCR; TCRdb keeps only in-frame clonotypes and omits some of them. The sample has 71,000 or so clones; about four fifths are singletons. The material was blood, obtained before dendritic cell vaccination. The receptor source for this set is a human donor with glioblastoma. CDR3s include the opening cysteine and the closing phenylalanine or tryptophan.

15,TRBV4-1,CASSQQIPGTGGDTF
13,TRBV29-1,CSVQTGGDQPQHF
15,TRBV5-6,CASRRWRLNTGELFF
14,TRBV13,CASSLGEIGNTIYF
15,TRBV6-6,CASSTPLRGFETQYF
15,TRBV6-6,CASRPTGGGNQPQHF
15,TRBV6-4,CASAKGPEAGDEQFF
15,TRBV6-5,CASSPGTGGEETQYF
15,TRBV19,CASSKEGTRGSPLHF
15,TRBV5-6,CASSLYTRAQETQYF
15,TRBV11-2,CASSLGVGGTGEQYF
16,TRBV5-4,CASSNRAGGPLYEQYF
16,TRBV6-5,CASSYPPRQGWDGYTF
15,TRBV5-6,CASSLARGGNQPQHF
14,TRBV14,CASSQDRGPETQYF
14,TRBV7-2,CASSLGLITDTQYF
14,TRBV6-1,CASSEGVKGEKLFF